This TCR beta chain was documented in a study of T cell changes during pregnancy in multiple sclerosis. V gave up 2 bases and J gave up 3 bases, with 14 bases separating them. The CDR3 spans 17 residues. Germline V lookup: CDR1 KGHSH, CDR2 LQKENI. Generated by immunoSEQ multiplex PCR, the TCRdb table keeps only in-frame clones and is missing some. The sample lists around 70,000 clones, approximately 92% occurring once. The sample consisted of peripheral blood, taken before pregnancy. The genes are TRBV18 and TRBJ2-6; possibly TRBD2 for D (6 bases). This clonotype was sampled from a female donor with multiple sclerosis, enrolled in a pregnancy study. CDR3: CASSPGGVGVGANVLTF. The CDR3 DNA follows: TGTGCCAGCTCACCAGGAGGGGTCGGTGTTGGGGCCAACGTCCTGACTTTC.